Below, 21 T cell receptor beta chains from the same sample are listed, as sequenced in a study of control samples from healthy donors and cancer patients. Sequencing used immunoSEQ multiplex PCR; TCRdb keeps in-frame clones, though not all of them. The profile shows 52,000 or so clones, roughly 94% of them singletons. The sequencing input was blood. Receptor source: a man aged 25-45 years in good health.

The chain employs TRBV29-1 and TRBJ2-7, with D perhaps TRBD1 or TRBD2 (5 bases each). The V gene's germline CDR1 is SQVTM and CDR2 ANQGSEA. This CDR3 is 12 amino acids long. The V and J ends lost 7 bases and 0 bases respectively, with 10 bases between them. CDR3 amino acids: CSAGTASYEQYF. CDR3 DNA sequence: TGCAGCGCAGGGACGGCCTCCTACGAGCAGTACTTC.

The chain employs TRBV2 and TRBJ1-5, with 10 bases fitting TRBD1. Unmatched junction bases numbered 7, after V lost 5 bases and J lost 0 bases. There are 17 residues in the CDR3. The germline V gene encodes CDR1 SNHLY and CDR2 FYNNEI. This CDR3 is CASSFGTGAYSNQPQHF. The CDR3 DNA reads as TGTGCCAGCAGTTTTGGGACAGGGGCTTATAGCAATCAGCCCCAGCATTTT.

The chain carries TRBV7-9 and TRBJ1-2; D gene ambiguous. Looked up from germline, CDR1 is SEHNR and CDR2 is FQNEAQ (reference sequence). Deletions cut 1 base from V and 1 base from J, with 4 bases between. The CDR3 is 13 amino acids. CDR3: CASSLDINYGYTF. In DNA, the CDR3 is TGTGCCAGCAGCTTAGATATTAACTATGGCTACACCTTC.

The CDR3 is CASSLQSGQVSYEQYF. The DNA of the CDR3 is TGTGCCAGCAGCTTACAGTCGGGACAGGTCTCCTACGAGCAGTACTTC. The chain uses TRBV7-2 and TRBJ2-7, with 8 bases aligning to TRBD1. Losses at the gene ends were 2 bases for V and 0 bases for J; bases not matched to a gene: 6. The CDR3 spans 16 residues. Germline V lookup: CDR1 SGHTA, CDR2 FQGNSA.

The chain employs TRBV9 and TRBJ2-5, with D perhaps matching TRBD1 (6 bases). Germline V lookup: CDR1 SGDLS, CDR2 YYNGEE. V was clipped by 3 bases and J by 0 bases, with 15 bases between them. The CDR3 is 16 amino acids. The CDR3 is CASSALGAPYQETQYF. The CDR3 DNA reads TGTGCCAGCAGCGCCCTGGGGGCCCCGTACCAAGAGACCCAGTACTTC.

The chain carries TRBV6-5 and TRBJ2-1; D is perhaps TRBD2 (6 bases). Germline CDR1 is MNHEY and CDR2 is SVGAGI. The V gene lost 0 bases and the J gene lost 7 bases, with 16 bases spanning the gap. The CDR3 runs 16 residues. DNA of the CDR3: TGTGCCAGCAGTTACTCTTTCGGGGAGGTTTTAAATGAGCAGTTCTTC. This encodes CASSYSFGEVLNEQFF.

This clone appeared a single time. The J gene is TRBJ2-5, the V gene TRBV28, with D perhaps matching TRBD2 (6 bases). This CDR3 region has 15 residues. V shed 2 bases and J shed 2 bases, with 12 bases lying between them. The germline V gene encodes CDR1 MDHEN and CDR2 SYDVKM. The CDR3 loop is CASSLTGEGQETQYF. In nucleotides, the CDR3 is TGTGCCAGCAGTTTAACGGGAGAGGGGCAAGAGACCCAGTACTTC.

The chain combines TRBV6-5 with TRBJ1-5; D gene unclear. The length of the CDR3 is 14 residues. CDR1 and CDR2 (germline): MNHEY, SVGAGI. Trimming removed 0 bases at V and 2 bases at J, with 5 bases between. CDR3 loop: CASSYSGGNQPQHF. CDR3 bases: TGTGCCAGCAGTTACTCGGGTGGCAATCAGCCCCAGCATTTT.

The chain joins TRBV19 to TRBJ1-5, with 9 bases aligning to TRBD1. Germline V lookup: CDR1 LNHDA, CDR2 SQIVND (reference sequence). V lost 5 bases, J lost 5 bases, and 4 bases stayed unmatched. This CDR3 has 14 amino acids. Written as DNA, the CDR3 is TGTGCCAGTAGTCAGACAGGGGGTTATCAGCCCCAGCATTTT. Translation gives CASSQTGGYQPQHF.

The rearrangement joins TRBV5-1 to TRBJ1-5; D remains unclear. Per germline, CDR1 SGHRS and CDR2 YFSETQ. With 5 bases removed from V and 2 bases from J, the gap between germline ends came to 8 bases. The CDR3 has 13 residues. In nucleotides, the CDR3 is TGCGCCAGCAGAACGGACCGCAATCAGCCCCAGCATTTT. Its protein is CASRTDRNQPQHF.

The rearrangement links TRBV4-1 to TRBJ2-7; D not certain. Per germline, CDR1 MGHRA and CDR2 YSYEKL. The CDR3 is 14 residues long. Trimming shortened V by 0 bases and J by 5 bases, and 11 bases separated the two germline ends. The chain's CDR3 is CASSQEERSDEQYF. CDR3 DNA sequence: TGCGCCAGCAGCCAAGAAGAAAGGTCCGACGAGCAGTACTTC.

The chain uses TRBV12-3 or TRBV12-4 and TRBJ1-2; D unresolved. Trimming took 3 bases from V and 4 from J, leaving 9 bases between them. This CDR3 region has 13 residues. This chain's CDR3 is CASSLLVVYGYTF. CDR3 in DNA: TGTGCCAGCAGTTTGTTGGTCGTCTATGGCTACACCTTC.

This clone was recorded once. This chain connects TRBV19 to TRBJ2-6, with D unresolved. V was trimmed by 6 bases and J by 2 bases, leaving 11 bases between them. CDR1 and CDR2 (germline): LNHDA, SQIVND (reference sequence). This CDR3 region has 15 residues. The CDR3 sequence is CASSLWAAGANVLTF. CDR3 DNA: TGTGCCAGTAGCCTTTGGGCAGCTGGGGCCAACGTCCTGACTTTC.

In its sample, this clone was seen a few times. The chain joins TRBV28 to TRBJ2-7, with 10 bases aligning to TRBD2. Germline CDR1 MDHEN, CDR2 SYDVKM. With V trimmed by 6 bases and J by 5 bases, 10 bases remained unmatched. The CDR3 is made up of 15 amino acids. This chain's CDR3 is CASRSPSGSQHEQYF. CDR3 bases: TGTGCCAGCAGATCCCCTAGCGGGAGTCAACACGAGCAGTACTTC.

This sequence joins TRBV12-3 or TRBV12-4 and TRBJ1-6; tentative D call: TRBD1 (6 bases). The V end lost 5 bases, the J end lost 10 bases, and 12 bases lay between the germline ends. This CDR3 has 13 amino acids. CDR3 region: CASSEGGPSPLHF. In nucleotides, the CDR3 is TGTGCCAGCAGTGAGGGGGGACCATCACCCCTCCACTTT.

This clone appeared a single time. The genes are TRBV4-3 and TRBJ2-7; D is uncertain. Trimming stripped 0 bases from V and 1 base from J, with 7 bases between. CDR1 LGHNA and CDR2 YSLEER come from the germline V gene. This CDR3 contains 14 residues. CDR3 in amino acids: CASSQDQRSYEQYF. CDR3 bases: TGCGCCAGCAGCCAAGATCAAAGGTCCTACGAGCAGTACTTC.

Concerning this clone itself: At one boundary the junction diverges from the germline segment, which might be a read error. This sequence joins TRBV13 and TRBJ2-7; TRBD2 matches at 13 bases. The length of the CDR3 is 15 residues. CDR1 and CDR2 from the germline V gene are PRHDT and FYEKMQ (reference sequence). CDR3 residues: CASSRTSGSSYGQYF. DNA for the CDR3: TGTGCCAGCAGCCGGACTAGCGGGAGCTCCTACGGGCAGTACTTC. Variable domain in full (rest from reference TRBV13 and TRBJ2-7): AAGVIQSPRHLIKEKRETATLKCYPIPRHDTVYWYQQGPGQDPQFLISFYEKMQSDKGSIPDRFSAQQFSDYHSELNMSSLELGDSALYFCASSRTSGSSYGQYFGPGTRLTVT.

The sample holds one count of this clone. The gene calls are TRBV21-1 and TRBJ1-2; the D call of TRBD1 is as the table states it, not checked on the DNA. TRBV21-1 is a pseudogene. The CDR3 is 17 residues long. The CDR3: CASSTQTLFSRGHGYTF. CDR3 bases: TGTGCCAGCAGCACCCAGACCCTTTTTAGCAGGGGGCATGGCTACACCTTC.

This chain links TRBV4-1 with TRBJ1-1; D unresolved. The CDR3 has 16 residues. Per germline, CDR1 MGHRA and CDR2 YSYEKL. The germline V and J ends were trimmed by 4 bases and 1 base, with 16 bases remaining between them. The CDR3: CASSPNRNDPNTEAFF. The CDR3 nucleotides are TGCGCCAGCAGCCCCAACCGAAACGACCCGAACACTGAAGCTTTCTTT.

Written as DNA, the CDR3 is TGCGCCAGCAGCCCTGGTTGGGGGGACACAGATACGCAGTATTTT. Protein: CASSPGWGDTDTQYF. The genes are TRBV5-1 and TRBJ2-3; D possibly corresponds to TRBD2 (6 bases). The CDR3 totals 15 residues. Germline V gene lookup returns CDR1 SGHRS and CDR2 YFSETQ. Trimming took off 4 bases at V and 2 bases at J, with 14 bases between the two ends. The full variable domain, its missing parts supplied by reference TRBV5-1 and TRBJ2-3, is KAGVTQTPRYLIKTRGQQVTLSCSPISGHRSVSWYQQTPGQGLQFLFEYFSETQRNKGNFPGRFSGRQFSNSRSEMNVSTLELGDSALYLCASSPGWGDTDTQYFGPGTRLTVL.

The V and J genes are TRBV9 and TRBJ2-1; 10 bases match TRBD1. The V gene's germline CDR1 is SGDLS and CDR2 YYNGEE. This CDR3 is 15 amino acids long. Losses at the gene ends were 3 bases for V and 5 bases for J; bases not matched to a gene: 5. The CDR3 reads CASSGGQGLHNEQFF. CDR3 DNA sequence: TGTGCCAGCAGCGGGGGACAGGGGCTCCACAATGAGCAGTTCTTC.